This T cell receptor beta chain was profiled in a study of cytomegalovirus exposure and HLA in healthy donors. The study's findings and limits: High sensitivity and specificity were reportedly achieved when the classifier diagnosed cytomegalovirus status.

Primers for the PCR totalled 60 Vbeta and 13 Jbeta. Using immunoSEQ multiplex PCR, the repertoire was profiled, and TCRdb retains in-frame clones only, with some absent. The table has around 180,000 clones, around 78% seen once; the top ten hold approximately 13%. Details on this clone: Its antigen is not known.

The CDR3 contains 15 residues. Germline V gene data show CDR1 as SGHRS and CDR2 as YFSETQ. With 7 bases removed from V and 1 base from J, the gap between germline ends came to 18 bases. This chain joins TRBV5-1 and TRBJ2-7; a possible D gene is TRBD2 (7 bases). This TCR was sampled from a woman aged 45-65 years in good health and CMV-seropositive. The sample consisted of PBMCs. The CDR3 region is CASDPGGGLSYEQYF. CDR3 DNA: TGCGCCAGCGACCCGGGCGGGGGCCTATCCTACGAGCAGTACTTC.